Below, 23 T cell receptor beta chains from the same sample are listed, as sequenced in a study of blood T cell repertoires in COVID-19. Data came from immunoSEQ multiplex PCR; TCRdb stores just in-frame clones and leaves some out. The sample comprises 100,000 or so clones, approximately 76% of which are singletons, and approximately 19% rests with the top ten. Material: peripheral blood. The receptors stem from a woman in her sixties or seventies with acute or convalescent COVID-19.

The rearrangement links TRBV5-1 to TRBJ1-3; a weak D match, TRBD1 (5 bases). The CDR3 is 16 amino acids. Germline assignment: CDR1 SGHRS and CDR2 YFSETQ. With 0 bases removed from V and 0 bases from J, the gap between germline ends came to 10 bases. The chain's CDR3 is CASSLEWGASGNTIYF. DNA of the CDR3: TGCGCCAGCAGCTTGGAATGGGGCGCCTCTGGAAACACCATATATTTT.

The rearrangement joins TRBV29-1 to TRBJ2-3; tentative D call: TRBD2 (5 bases). With 6 bases removed from V and 5 bases from J, the gap between germline ends came to 18 bases. The CDR3 length is 14 residues. Germline values: CDR1 SQVTM, CDR2 ANQGSEA. The CDR3 DNA reads as TGCAGCGTGGAGGACTCCGGCCCCGGAGATACGCAGTATTTT. Protein product: CSVEDSGPGDTQYF.

The table lists this clone with many counts. The chain couples TRBV4-1 to TRBJ1-5; D remains ambiguous. Germline V gene data show CDR1 as MGHRA and CDR2 as YSYEKL. The V and J ends lost 6 bases and 6 bases respectively, with 12 bases between them. The CDR3 runs 13 residues. In nucleotides, the CDR3 is TGCGCCAGCAGTCCCTCGGGTTTTCAGCCCCAGCATTTT. As protein: CASSPSGFQPQHF.

V usage is TRBV7-9 and J usage is TRBJ2-3; 11 bases fit TRBD2. V shed 5 bases and J 5 bases; nucleotides not matched to a gene: 9. In germline, CDR1 is SEHNR, CDR2 FQNEAQ (reference sequence). The CDR3 has 16 residues. CDR3 residues: CASSHMGLAAGDTQYF. The CDR3 nucleotides are TGTGCCAGCAGCCATATGGGACTAGCGGCAGGAGATACGCAGTATTTT.

This clone was detected only once. V gene TRBV5-4 combines with J gene TRBJ1-2; TRBD1 aligns across 7 bases. Germline-derived CDR1 and CDR2 are SGHNT and YYREEE (reference sequence). V trimming: 7 bases; J trimming: 8 bases; junction bases outside the gene matches: 14. The CDR3 covers 14 residues. Written as DNA, the CDR3 is TGTGCCAGCGCCCGGGGACAGCTCAACGTGGGCTACACCTTC. Protein product: CASARGQLNVGYTF.

The chain combines TRBV6-5 with TRBJ1-1; TRBD1 is a possible D gene (6 bases). The V gene's germline CDR1 is MNHEY and CDR2 SVGAGI. Trimming shortened V by 7 bases and J by 2 bases, and 17 bases separated the two germline ends. The CDR3 is 15 amino acids. CDR3 amino acids: CASMRYRDLNTEAFF. The CDR3 DNA reads as TGTGCCAGCATGAGGTACAGGGATCTAAACACTGAAGCTTTCTTT.

The chain joins TRBV3-1 (or the pseudogene TRBV3-2) to TRBJ2-7; possibly TRBD1 for D (6 bases). The length of the CDR3 is 15 residues. Trimming stripped 5 bases from V and 4 bases from J, with 18 bases between. The germline gives CDR1 LGHDT, CDR2 YNNKEL (reference sequence). CDR3 amino acids: CASSKPGQGFYEQYF. The CDR3 DNA is TGTGCCAGCAGCAAACCGGGACAAGGGTTTTACGAGCAGTACTTC.

This chain uses TRBV5-4 with TRBJ2-7, with TRBD2 identical over 7 bases. The V segment lost 2 bases and the J segment 3 bases; nucleotides outside the gene matches: 8. The CDR3 loop spans 15 amino acids. Per the germline V gene, CDR1 is SGHNT and CDR2 is YYREEE (reference sequence). In nucleotides, the CDR3 is TGTGCCAGCAGCTTTTCCGGGACGGGGGGCTACGAGCAGTACTTC. It specifies CASSFSGTGGYEQYF.

V gene TRBV2 combines with J gene TRBJ2-7; 9 bases are a match to TRBD1. The CDR3 is 15 amino acids. V lost 8 bases to trimming and J lost 5 bases; unmatched junction nucleotides: 13. Germline V gives CDR1 SNHLY, CDR2 FYNNEI. Here the CDR3 DNA reads TGTGCCAGCGAACTGACCGGGACAGGGTCGCACGAGCAGTACTTC. Protein product: CASELTGTGSHEQYF.

This clone was observed once. J is TRBJ1-2 and V is TRBV19; 8 bases map to TRBD1. The V and J ends lost 5 bases and 2 bases, in that order; junction bases with no gene match: 7. CDR3 length: 15 amino acids. Per germline, CDR1 LNHDA and CDR2 SQIVND (reference sequence). The DNA of the CDR3 is TGTGCCAGTAGTCCACGGGACAGGAGCAACTATGGCTACACCTTC. This codes for CASSPRDRSNYGYTF.

The V call is TRBV7-9, the J call TRBJ2-1; unclear D gene. Trimming took 5 bases from V and 2 from J, leaving 10 bases between them. Germline V CDR1 and CDR2: SEHNR, FQNEAQ (reference sequence). CDR3 length: 14 amino acids. Here the CDR3 reads CASSNKFPYNEQFF. CDR3 coding DNA: TGTGCCAGCAGCAACAAATTCCCCTACAATGAGCAGTTCTTC.

The gene calls are TRBV19 and TRBJ1-1, with D tentatively TRBD1 (6 bases). Germline V gives CDR1 LNHDA, CDR2 SQIVND (reference sequence). This CDR3 spans 15 amino acids. V shed 3 bases and J shed 1 base, with 12 bases lying between them. Written as DNA, the CDR3 is TGTGCCAGTAGTATCGAGGACAGATCGAACACTGAAGCTTTCTTT. The encoded protein is CASSIEDRSNTEAFF.

The sample holds one count of this clone. The V and J genes are TRBV29-1 and TRBJ1-2, with TRBD1 identical over 7 bases. Germline assignment: CDR1 SQVTM and CDR2 ANQGSEA. This CDR3 comprises 14 residues. The junction had 6 bases not matched to a gene; V was cut back by 4 bases and J by 1 base. Here the CDR3 reads CSVAPGQLNYGYTF. Here the CDR3 DNA reads TGCAGCGTTGCCCCGGGACAGCTTAACTATGGCTACACCTTC.

The J gene is TRBJ1-4, the V gene TRBV28; TRBD1 is a possible D gene (6 bases). The germline V gene encodes CDR1 MDHEN and CDR2 SYDVKM. The CDR3 consists of 14 residues. Deletions cut 3 bases from V and 7 bases from J, with 12 bases between. CDR3 in DNA: TGTGCCAGCAGTTTCAGGGGCGCGACTGAAAAACTGTTTTTT. Translation gives CASSFRGATEKLFF. Looking up the rest from reference TRBV28 and TRBJ1-4 gives the full variable domain: DVKVTQSSRYLVKRTGEKVFLECVQDMDHENMFWYRQDPGLGLRLIYFSYDVKMKEKGDIPEGYSVSREKKERFSLILESASTNQTSMYLCASSFRGATEKLFFGSGTQLSVL.

The V and J genes are TRBV27 and TRBJ1-1; 9 nucleotides agree with TRBD1. This CDR3 is 14 amino acids long. The V gene end was trimmed by 8 bases and the J gene end by 1 base; junction bases not matched to a gene: 5. CDR1 is MNHEY, CDR2 SMNVEV, per germline (reference sequence). The CDR3 loop reads CASGTGTGNTEAFF. In DNA, the CDR3 is TGTGCCAGCGGGACAGGGACCGGGAACACTGAAGCTTTCTTT.

This sequence joins TRBV5-5 and TRBJ1-1; no reliable D call. Deletions cut 2 bases from V and 4 bases from J, with 6 bases between. This CDR3 has 12 amino acids. Germline CDR1 reads SGHKS; CDR2 reads YYEKEE (reference sequence). The CDR3 DNA sequence: TGTGCCAGCAGCTTCCGCGGCACTGAAGCTTTCTTT. It translates to CASSFRGTEAFF.

The V gene is TRBV29-1, the J gene TRBJ2-3, with D perhaps TRBD1 (6 bases). The ends were cut back, 3 bases at V and 4 bases at J, with 14 bases in the middle. CDR3 length: 14 residues. Germline lookup yields CDR1 SQVTM and CDR2 ANQGSEA. The DNA for the CDR3 is TGCAGCGTTGACCGGACAGAGTCCGCAGATACGCAGTATTTT. The encoded protein is CSVDRTESADTQYF.

About this clone itself: At one boundary the junction diverges from the germline segment, which might be a read error. The chain is built from TRBV19 and TRBJ1-1; 7 bases align to TRBD1. The CDR3 sequence is 14 residues long. In germline, CDR1 is LNHDA, CDR2 SQIVND (reference sequence). The DNA for the CDR3 is TGTGCCAGTACTTCAAACAGGGGAAACATTGAAGCTTTCTTT. Translation gives CASTSNRGNIEAFF.

The chain has TRBV27 and TRBJ2-1; the D is unclear. CDR1 MNHEY and CDR2 SMNVEV come from the germline V gene (reference sequence). The CDR3 totals 11 residues. Between the trimmed V and J ends, which lost 3 bases and 9 bases, there was a span of 6 bases. As DNA, the CDR3 is TGTGCCAGCAGTTTTTTCGGTGAGCAGTTCTTC. Its protein is CASSFFGEQFF.

The chain is built from TRBV29-1 and TRBJ1-2; possibly TRBD1 for D (5 bases). This CDR3 is built from 14 residues. Trimming stripped 0 bases from V and 5 bases from J, with 13 bases between. Germline V gene lookup returns CDR1 SQVTM and CDR2 ANQGSEA. The CDR3 sequence: CSVEDLGTIYGYTF. Here the CDR3 DNA reads TGCAGCGTTGAAGATCTCGGGACTATTTATGGCTACACCTTC.

Only a few counts were recorded for this clone. The chain couples TRBV19 to TRBJ1-1; 9 bases fit TRBD1. The junction had 5 bases not matched to a gene; V was cut back by 7 bases and J by 2 bases. Germline CDR1 LNHDA, CDR2 SQIVND (reference sequence). There are 14 residues in the CDR3. As DNA, the CDR3 is TGTGCCAGTACCCGGGACAGGGTCAACACTGAAGCTTTCTTT. Residues: CASTRDRVNTEAFF.

V and J are TRBV29-1 and TRBJ2-1; 7 nucleotides line up with TRBD2. V gave up 6 bases and J gave up 6 bases; unmatched junction bases: 2. The CDR3 length is 11 residues. Germline V lookup: CDR1 SQVTM, CDR2 ANQGSEA. The CDR3 loop is CSVWGGNEQFF. CDR3 coding DNA: TGCAGCGTCTGGGGGGGCAATGAGCAGTTCTTC.

The J gene is TRBJ1-4, the V gene TRBV18, with D tentatively TRBD1 (5 bases). V was cut by 4 bases and J by 5 bases, with 14 bases left in between. The CDR3 has 15 residues. Germline CDR1 KGHSH, CDR2 LQKENI. The CDR3 loop is CASSLFGRGNEKLFF. DNA for the CDR3: TGTGCCAGCTCACTTTTCGGACGGGGGAATGAAAAACTGTTTTTT. The full variable domain, its missing parts supplied by reference TRBV18 and TRBJ1-4, is NAGVMQNPRHLVRRRGQEARLRCSPMKGHSHVYWYRQLPEEGLKFMVYLQKENIIDESGMPKERFSAEFPKEGPSILRIQQVVRGDSAAYFCASSLFGRGNEKLFFGSGTQLSVL.